The 32 T cell receptor beta chains in this list originate from one sample, sequenced in a study of a mutant IDH1 vaccine in newly diagnosed glioma. TCRdb's table, derived via immunoSEQ multiplex PCR, lists solely in-frame clones and lacks some. Here the sample spans 69,000 or so clones, more than 85% being singletons. Antigens for these TCRs are unknown. Time point specified: week 35, safety follow-up. Topical imiquimod was applied with each vaccine dose, which held 300 ug of mutant IDH1 20-mer peptide. This material consisted of PBMCs, taken from a glioma patient whose treatment included an IDH1 peptide vaccine. The receptors here all came from a man younger than 45 with glioma.

The J gene is TRBJ2-3, the V gene TRBV11-2; D perhaps matches TRBD1 (7 bases). The CDR3 totals 15 residues. Germline-derived CDR1 and CDR2 are SGHAT and FQNNGV. The V and J ends lost 5 bases and 2 bases respectively, with 14 bases between them. The CDR3: CASSAGGTPTDTQYF. The DNA of the CDR3 is TGTGCCAGCAGCGCAGGGGGGACCCCCACAGATACGCAGTATTTT.

V usage is TRBV19 and J usage is TRBJ1-5; D gene uncertain. Between the trimmed V and J ends, which lost 1 base and 0 bases, there was a span of 4 bases. The CDR3 totals 14 residues. Germline values: CDR1 LNHDA, CDR2 SQIVND (reference sequence). The CDR3 reads CASSIGYSNQPQHF. Written as DNA, the CDR3 is TGTGCCAGTAGTATAGGGTATAGCAATCAGCCCCAGCATTTT.

The table lists this clone with a count of one. The chain recombines TRBV5-1 with TRBJ2-3; 7 bases fit TRBD2. Trimming cost V 0 bases and J 1 base; bases outside gene matches: 5. CDR3 size: 16 residues. The germline V gene encodes CDR1 SGHRS and CDR2 YFSETQ. CDR3 in amino acids: CASSLESLAGTDTQYF. Written as DNA, the CDR3 is TGCGCCAGCAGCTTGGAAAGCCTAGCGGGCACAGATACGCAGTATTTT.

The CDR3 DNA reads as TGCAGCGTGGGCAGGGTCACAGATACGCAGTATTTT. The encoded protein is CSVGRVTDTQYF. The rearrangement uses TRBV29-1 and TRBJ2-3; D may be TRBD1 (5 bases). Germline CDR1 SQVTM, CDR2 ANQGSEA. The CDR3 has 12 residues. Deletions cut 6 bases from V and 2 bases from J, with 9 bases between.

The chain is built from TRBV9 and TRBJ1-6, with D maybe TRBD1 (6 bases). Per germline, CDR1 SGDLS and CDR2 YYNGEE. The CDR3 has 16 residues. Trimming stripped 3 bases from V and 0 bases from J, with 10 bases between. The CDR3 reads CASSAGVSSYNSPLHF. For the CDR3, the DNA is TGTGCCAGCAGCGCAGGGGTGAGCTCCTATAATTCACCCCTCCACTTT.

V is TRBV5-1 and J is TRBJ1-6; D is possibly TRBD1 (5 bases). The CDR3 covers 14 residues. Per germline, CDR1 SGHRS and CDR2 YFSETQ. The V end lost 4 bases, the J end lost 10 bases, and 15 bases lay between the germline ends. CDR3 in DNA: TGCGCCAGCAGCGCCGGGACTACAAACTCACCCCTCCACTTT. This gives the protein CASSAGTTNSPLHF.

The rearrangement uses TRBV5-5 and TRBJ1-2, with 7 bases identical to TRBD1. The CDR3 runs to 15 residues. Germline loops: CDR1 SGHKS, CDR2 YYEKEE (reference sequence). V lost 0 bases to trimming and J lost 2 bases; unmatched junction nucleotides: 4. This CDR3 is CASSLGPQGNYGYTF. As DNA, the CDR3 is TGTGCCAGCAGCTTGGGGCCACAGGGGAACTATGGCTACACCTTC. The full variable domain, rest sourced from reference TRBV5-5 and TRBJ1-2, is DAGVTQSPTHLIKTRGQQVTLRCSPISGHKSVSWYQQVLGQGPQFIFQYYEKEERGRGNFPDRFSARQFPNYSSELNVNALLLGDSALYLCASSLGPQGNYGYTFGSGTRLTVV.

The J gene is TRBJ2-1, the V gene TRBV28; 8 nucleotides align to TRBD1. CDR1 is MDHEN, CDR2 SYDVKM, per germline. V dropped 5 bases and J dropped 5; count of bases not matched to a gene: 8. The CDR3 is 15 residues long. Written as DNA, the CDR3 is TGTGCCAGCAGTGCACTACCGACAGGGGACAATGAGCAGTTCTTC. Protein: CASSALPTGDNEQFF. Full variable domain (rest looked up from reference TRBV28 and TRBJ2-1): DVKVTQSSRYLVKRTGEKVFLECVQDMDHENMFWYRQDPGLGLRLIYFSYDVKMKEKGDIPEGYSVSREKKERFSLILESASTNQTSMYLCASSALPTGDNEQFFGPGTRLTVL.

This clone has more than one count but fewer than ten. The rearrangement links TRBV6-5 to TRBJ1-1; 9 nucleotides agree with TRBD1. CDR3 length: 15 amino acids. V lost 2 bases and J lost 9; bases outside the gene matches: 10. Germline values: CDR1 MNHEY, CDR2 SVGAGI. CDR3 DNA: TGTGCCAGCAGTTACGCAATTGAAACAGGGGGCAAAGCTTTCTTT. It specifies CASSYAIETGGKAFF.

The CDR3 nucleotides are TGTGCCAGCTCACCACCGGGTTCCGGTAATGAAAAACTGTTTTTT. Protein sequence: CASSPPGSGNEKLFF. The rearrangement joins TRBV18 to TRBJ1-4; D remains unclear. V was trimmed by 0 bases and J by 4 bases, leaving 9 bases between them. The CDR3 spans 15 residues. Germline V gives CDR1 KGHSH, CDR2 LQKENI.

The chain is built from TRBV5-1 and TRBJ2-7; 11 bases fit TRBD2. V trimming: 5 bases; J trimming: 3 bases; junction bases outside the gene matches: 19. In germline, CDR1 is SGHRS, CDR2 YFSETQ. The CDR3 contains 19 residues. In nucleotides, the CDR3 is TGCGCCAGCAGTCCACGCCCCTGGGGTAGCGGGAGGGTGAGCTACGAGCAGTACTTC. Translation gives CASSPRPWGSGRVSYEQYF.

This clone was detected once. The chain recombines TRBV11-1 with TRBJ2-1; 10 positions match TRBD2. CDR3 length equals 15 residues. V dropped 5 bases and J dropped 10; count of bases not matched to a gene: 11. Germline CDR1 reads SGHAT; CDR2 reads FQDESV (reference sequence). The CDR3 DNA follows: TGTGCCAGCAGCCCGATTCGGGCAGCGGGGGGGGAGCAGTTCTTC. Its translation: CASSPIRAAGGEQFF.

This clone appeared once. V is TRBV28 and J is TRBJ2-7, with D possibly TRBD1 on 5 matching bases. The germline CDR1 and CDR2 sequences are MDHEN and SYDVKM. V dropped 6 bases and J dropped 3 bases, with 15 bases sitting between them. This CDR3 contains 14 residues. The CDR3 DNA is TGTGCCAGCAGCTCCAGGGCAGACCGCTACGAGCAGTACTTC. Protein sequence: CASSSRADRYEQYF. Supplemented by reference TRBV28 and TRBJ2-7, the full variable domain reads DVKVTQSSRYLVKRTGEKVFLECVQDMDHENMFWYRQDPGLGLRLIYFSYDVKMKEKGDIPEGYSVSREKKERFSLILESASTNQTSMYLCASSSRADRYEQYFGPGTRLTVT.

This clone was detected a few times. The chain links TRBV5-1 to TRBJ1-1, with no clear D. Germline CDR1 SGHRS, CDR2 YFSETQ. V lost 3 bases to trimming and J lost 4 bases, with 13 bases between them. This CDR3 contains 14 residues. The CDR3 region has the DNA TGCGCCAGCAGCTCGGACGGTTATCCCACTGAAGCTTTCTTT. As protein: CASSSDGYPTEAFF.

The V and J genes are TRBV28 and TRBJ1-5, with D maybe TRBD1 (6 bases). Trimming took off 2 bases at V and 0 bases at J, with 11 bases between the two ends. Germline loops: CDR1 MDHEN, CDR2 SYDVKM. This CDR3 has 16 residues. CDR3 in amino acids: CASSLTGLGSNQPQHF. Here the CDR3 DNA reads TGTGCCAGCAGTTTAACAGGGTTAGGTAGCAATCAGCCCCAGCATTTT.

The chain links TRBV6-5 to TRBJ2-2, with D unclear. The CDR3 is made up of 15 amino acids. CDR1 MNHEY and CDR2 SVGAGI come from the germline V gene. With 0 bases removed from V and 1 base from J, the gap between germline ends came to 6 bases. CDR3 sequence reads: CASSYSGGNTGELFF. The DNA of the CDR3 is TGTGCCAGCAGTTACTCGGGCGGGAACACCGGGGAGCTGTTTTTT.

In DNA, the CDR3 is TGTGCCAGCAGTGAAAGGACGGGGGTCGGAAACACCATATATTTT. Protein product: CASSERTGVGNTIYF. This chain joins TRBV2 and TRBJ1-3; tentative D call: TRBD1 (5 bases). Germline V lookup: CDR1 SNHLY, CDR2 FYNNEI. Trimming took off 2 bases at V and 4 bases at J, with 12 bases between the two ends. There are 15 residues in the CDR3.

The chain employs TRBV7-2 and TRBJ1-6; 8 nucleotides agree with TRBD1. The ends lost 5 bases at V and 7 bases at J; junction bases unmatched: 4. CDR1 is SGHTA and CDR2 is FQGNSA in the germline V gene. This CDR3 spans 14 amino acids. The CDR3 spells CASSLDRGNSPLHF. In DNA form, the CDR3 reads TGTGCCAGCAGCCTTGACAGGGGCAATTCACCCCTCCACTTT.

The chain links TRBV25-1 to TRBJ2-3; the D gene is possibly TRBD1 (6 bases). CDR1 is MGHDK and CDR2 is SYGVNS in the germline V gene. The germline V and J ends were trimmed by 1 base and 6 bases, with 8 bases remaining between them. CDR3 length: 13 residues. The CDR3 spells CASSESGADTQYF. The CDR3 DNA reads TGTGCCAGCAGTGAATCAGGGGCGGATACGCAGTATTTT. The full variable domain, its missing parts supplied by reference TRBV25-1 and TRBJ2-3, is EADIYQTPRYLVIGTGKKITLECSQTMGHDKMYWYQQDPGMELHLIHYSYGVNSTEKGDLSSESTVSRIRTEHFPLTLESARPSHTSQYLCASSESGADTQYFGPGTRLTVL.

This chain connects TRBV4-2 to TRBJ2-1, with TRBD2 matching 9 bases. Losses at the gene ends were 5 bases for V and 5 bases for J; bases not matched to a gene: 7. The CDR3 is 15 residues long. CDR1 is LGHNA and CDR2 is YNFKEQ in the germline V gene. CDR3 nucleotide sequence: TGTGCCAGCAGCGATGAGCGGGGGGCGAACAATGAGCAGTTCTTC. Its translation: CASSDERGANNEQFF.

The rearrangement uses TRBV2 and TRBJ1-4, with D perhaps matching TRBD1 (6 bases). The CDR3 contains 15 residues. With 3 bases removed from V and 3 bases from J, the gap between germline ends came to 11 bases. Germline V CDR1 and CDR2: SNHLY, FYNNEI. CDR3 DNA sequence: TGTGCCAGCAGTGAGAACGAGGGGGCTAATGAAAAACTGTTTTTT. Protein: CASSENEGANEKLFF.

This chain joins TRBV18 and TRBJ1-5; 8 bases are a match to TRBD1. V lost 6 bases, J lost 4 bases, and 2 bases stayed unmatched. This CDR3 comprises 13 residues. CDR1 KGHSH and CDR2 LQKENI come from the germline V gene. As DNA, the CDR3 is TGTGCCAGCTCCGGGACAGGTAATCAGCCCCAGCATTTT. Translated: CASSGTGNQPQHF.

V is TRBV4-2 and J is TRBJ1-5, with D unresolved. This CDR3 has 14 residues. In germline, CDR1 is LGHNA, CDR2 YNFKEQ. Between the trimmed V and J ends, which lost 0 bases and 5 bases, there was a span of 8 bases. For the CDR3, the DNA is TGTGCCAGCAGCCAAGACAGGAACGATCAGCCCCAGCATTTT. Amino acid sequence: CASSQDRNDQPQHF.

The V and J genes are TRBV5-1 and TRBJ2-7; tentative D call: TRBD1 (6 bases). CDR3 length: 15 residues. The ends were cut back, 3 bases at V and 0 bases at J, with 13 bases in the middle. CDR1 SGHRS and CDR2 YFSETQ come from the germline V gene. The CDR3 coding sequence is TGCGCCAGCAGCTCCGGGACACCAGACTCCTACGAGCAGTACTTC. Residues: CASSSGTPDSYEQYF.

V usage is TRBV10-3 and J usage is TRBJ2-7, with D possibly matching TRBD2 (6 bases). Germline CDR1 ENHRY, CDR2 SYGVKD. Trimming cost V 5 bases and J 4 bases, with 15 bases left between them. CDR3 length: 14 residues. CDR3 loop: CAISSGDTGYEQYF. Written as DNA, the CDR3 is TGTGCCATCAGTTCGGGGGATACTGGGTACGAGCAGTACTTC.

The genes are TRBV4-1 and TRBJ2-1; 15 bases are a match to TRBD2. Looked up from germline, CDR1 is MGHRA and CDR2 is YSYEKL. V trimming: 1 base; J trimming: 2 bases; junction bases outside the gene matches: 0. CDR3 length: 17 residues. The CDR3 coding sequence is TGCGCCAGCAGCCAAGGGACTAGCGGGAGGGCCTACAATGAGCAGTTCTTC. It translates to CASSQGTSGRAYNEQFF.

This rearrangement joins TRBV28 to TRBJ1-1; D is perhaps TRBD1 (5 bases). The germline V gene has CDR1 MDHEN and CDR2 SYDVKM. Trimming stripped 5 bases from V and 1 base from J, with 14 bases between. CDR3 length: 15 residues. In DNA, the CDR3 is TGTGCCAGCAGTCCCCTGTTACAGGCGAACACTGAAGCTTTCTTT. This encodes CASSPLLQANTEAFF.

This clone was found once. The genes are TRBV19 and TRBJ2-7, with a tentative D call TRBD2 (5 bases). Germline V gives CDR1 LNHDA, CDR2 SQIVND (reference sequence). The V and J ends lost 0 bases and 2 bases respectively, with 11 bases between them. This CDR3 has 15 amino acids. The CDR3 coding sequence is TGTGCCAGTAGTATAGATCCAAGCGGAACCTACGAGCAGTACTTC. Residues: CASSIDPSGTYEQYF.

J is TRBJ2-5 and V is TRBV4-1; D possibly corresponds to TRBD1 (7 bases). The J call may be wrong; the DNA end is better matched by TRBJ2-7. The CDR3 is made up of 16 amino acids. Looked up from germline, CDR1 is MGHRA and CDR2 is YSYEKL. CDR3 sequence: CASSRRRTGLNYEQYF. The CDR3 DNA follows: TGCGCCAGCAGCCGTCGGCGGACAGGACTAAACTACGAGCAGTACTTC.

The chain couples TRBV5-4 to TRBJ2-2; maybe TRBD1 (7 bases). The CDR3 loop spans 15 amino acids. Germline-derived CDR1 and CDR2 are SGHNT and YYREEE (reference sequence). V dropped 1 base and J dropped 6 bases, with 13 bases sitting between them. Here the CDR3 DNA reads TGTGCCAGCAGCTTGATGCAGGGGGACTCCGGGGAGCTGTTTTTT. Amino acids: CASSLMQGDSGELFF.

The V gene is TRBV5-8, the J gene TRBJ1-5; no firm D call. Germline loops: CDR1 SGHTS, CDR2 YDEGEE. CDR3 length: 18 residues. V lost 2 bases, J lost 2 bases, and 20 bases lay in between. CDR3 in amino acids: CASSFRFGTPSGNQPQHF. The CDR3 DNA follows: TGTGCCAGCAGCTTCAGATTTGGCACACCCTCCGGCAATCAGCCCCAGCATTTT.

CDR3 in DNA: TGTGCCAGTAGTATGGGGGGCGGGGACAGGATTAACAATCAGCCCCAGCATTTT. It is translated as CASSMGGGDRINNQPQHF. The chain recombines TRBV19 with TRBJ1-5; 8 nucleotides align to TRBD1. Germline lookup yields CDR1 LNHDA and CDR2 SQIVND (reference sequence). The CDR3 loop spans 18 amino acids. Unmatched junction bases numbered 13, after V lost 3 bases and J lost 3 bases.